These T cell receptor beta chains were read from a single sample in a study of liver allograft versus peripheral blood T cells. TCRdb fed the reads into MiXCR, producing one record per CDR3 protein. Of about 5,200 distinct CDR3 sequences listed, less than 20% are singletons. The origin of the receptors is a human patient who had a liver transplant. Some T cells could come from the graft donor. Each CDR3 is given with its conserved first and last residue. The order of the fields is J gene, D gene, V gene, CDR3 length, clone size, CDR3 protein, CDR3 DNA. A D gene is named only where the DNA matches it firmly. Some rows have no size entry. The others give once, few or many, or a class for an expanded clone.

j_call: TRBJ2-7; d_call: TRBD2; v_call: TRBV30; cdr3_length: 13; clone_size: many; cdr3_aa: CAWSRSGRHEQYF; cdr3_nt: TGTGCCTGGAGTCGTAGCGGGAGACACGAGCAGTACTTC
j_call: TRBJ2-1; d_call: TRBD1; v_call: TRBV28; cdr3_length: 14; clone_size: many; cdr3_aa: CASTWQGARNEQFF; cdr3_nt: TGTGCCAGCACCTGGCAGGGGGCGCGGAATGAGCAGTTCTTC
j_call: TRBJ1-6; d_call: TRBD1; v_call: TRBV19; cdr3_length: 16; clone_size: many; cdr3_aa: CASSMNHGTGTSPLHF; cdr3_nt: TGTGCCAGTAGTATGAACCACGGGACAGGAACCTCACCCCTCCACTTT
j_call: TRBJ1-4; d_call: -; v_call: TRBV27; cdr3_length: 16; clone_size: medium-sized; cdr3_aa: CASSAFGGPINEKLFF; cdr3_nt: TGTGCCAGCAGTGCCTTTGGCGGACCGATAAATGAAAAACTGTTTTTT
j_call: TRBJ2-2; d_call: TRBD1; v_call: TRBV6-2/TRBV6-3; cdr3_length: 18; clone_size: medium-sized; cdr3_aa: CASSYSPGQGADTGELFF; cdr3_nt: TGTGCCAGCAGTTACTCTCCGGGACAGGGTGCTGACACCGGGGAGCTGTTTTTT
j_call: TRBJ2-7; d_call: -; v_call: TRBV12-3/TRBV12-4; cdr3_length: 13; clone_size: few; cdr3_aa: CASSLGITYEQYF; cdr3_nt: TGTGCCAGCAGTCTGGGGATTACCTACGAGCAGTACTTC
j_call: TRBJ1-1; d_call: -; v_call: TRBV27; cdr3_length: 13; clone_size: medium-sized; cdr3_aa: CASSLSPNTEAFF; cdr3_nt: TGTGCCAGCAGTTTATCCCCGAACACTGAAGCTTTCTTT
j_call: TRBJ2-1; d_call: TRBD2; v_call: TRBV9; cdr3_length: 16; clone_size: many; cdr3_aa: CASSVTSGDHHDEQFF; cdr3_nt: TGTGCCAGCAGCGTGACTAGCGGGGACCATCACGATGAGCAGTTCTTC
j_call: TRBJ1-5; d_call: TRBD1; v_call: TRBV19; cdr3_length: 15; clone_size: few; cdr3_aa: CASSATGGYGQPQHF; cdr3_nt: TGTGCCAGTAGTGCGACAGGGGGCTATGGTCAGCCCCAGCATTTT
j_call: TRBJ1-1; d_call: -; v_call: TRBV6-1; cdr3_length: 16; clone_size: many; cdr3_aa: CASSEALLGAGMEAFF; cdr3_nt: TGTGCCAGCAGTGAAGCGCTTCTGGGGGCTGGGATGGAAGCTTTCTTT
j_call: TRBJ2-5; d_call: TRBD2; v_call: TRBV20-1; cdr3_length: 19; clone_size: -; cdr3_aa: CSARGGTSGEKALQETQYF; cdr3_nt: TGCAGTGCTAGAGGTGGGACTAGCGGCGAGAAAGCGCTCCAAGAGACCCAGTACTTC
j_call: TRBJ2-2; d_call: -; v_call: TRBV9; cdr3_length: 14; clone_size: many; cdr3_aa: CASSSDGDTGELFF; cdr3_nt: TGTGCCAGCAGCTCCGACGGAGACACCGGGGAGCTGTTTTTT
j_call: TRBJ2-7; d_call: -; v_call: TRBV6-2/TRBV6-3; cdr3_length: 15; clone_size: few; cdr3_aa: CASSWQRAPSYEQYF; cdr3_nt: TGTGCCAGCAGTTGGCAGCGGGCGCCCTCCTACGAGCAGTACTTC
j_call: TRBJ2-7; d_call: TRBD1; v_call: TRBV5-5; cdr3_length: 13; clone_size: few; cdr3_aa: CASSGQGAWEQYF; cdr3_nt: TGTGCCAGCAGCGGACAGGGGGCTTGGGAGCAGTACTTC
j_call: TRBJ1-5; d_call: -; v_call: TRBV27; cdr3_length: 16; clone_size: medium-sized; cdr3_aa: CASREGHHYSNQPQHF; cdr3_nt: TGTGCCAGCCGAGAGGGACACCACTATAGCAATCAGCCCCAGCATTTT
j_call: TRBJ2-1; d_call: TRBD1; v_call: TRBV20-1; cdr3_length: 14; clone_size: -; cdr3_aa: CSARLRDRRNEQFF; cdr3_nt: TGCAGTGCTAGACTCCGGGACAGGCGCAATGAGCAGTTCTTC
j_call: TRBJ2-2; d_call: -; v_call: TRBV6-5; cdr3_length: 13; clone_size: many; cdr3_aa: CASNEVVSGELFF; cdr3_nt: TGTGCCAGCAACGAGGTTGTCTCCGGGGAGCTGTTTTTT
j_call: TRBJ1-2; d_call: -; v_call: TRBV7-9; cdr3_length: 12; clone_size: -; cdr3_aa: CASSTVNYGYTF; cdr3_nt: TGTGCCAGCTCGACAGTCAACTATGGCTACACCTTC
j_call: TRBJ2-3; d_call: TRBD2; v_call: TRBV9; cdr3_length: 16; clone_size: few; cdr3_aa: CASSVGVGRYTDTQYF; cdr3_nt: TGTGCCAGCAGCGTAGGCGTCGGGAGGTACACAGATACGCAGTATTTT
j_call: TRBJ2-5; d_call: -; v_call: TRBV20-1; cdr3_length: 17; clone_size: -; cdr3_aa: CSASPTSHPSPQETQYF; cdr3_nt: TGCAGTGCTAGTCCTACTAGCCATCCCAGCCCACAAGAGACCCAGTACTTC
j_call: TRBJ2-1; d_call: TRBD2; v_call: TRBV19; cdr3_length: 15; clone_size: medium-sized; cdr3_aa: CASSIGLADYNEQFF; cdr3_nt: TGTGCCAGTAGTATAGGGCTAGCGGATTACAATGAGCAGTTCTTC
j_call: TRBJ2-1; d_call: TRBD2; v_call: TRBV5-6; cdr3_length: 16; clone_size: few; cdr3_aa: CASSQLAGGPYNEQFF; cdr3_nt: TGTGCCAGCAGCCAACTAGCGGGGGGGCCCTACAATGAGCAGTTCTTC
j_call: TRBJ2-5; d_call: TRBD1; v_call: TRBV7-2; cdr3_length: 17; clone_size: medium-sized; cdr3_aa: CASSPTLDRAYQETQYF; cdr3_nt: TGTGCCAGCAGCCCTACCCTGGACAGGGCGTACCAAGAGACCCAGTACTTC
j_call: TRBJ1-4; d_call: -; v_call: TRBV19; cdr3_length: 15; clone_size: few; cdr3_aa: CASSIGETGNEKLFF; cdr3_nt: TGTGCCAGTAGTATAGGAGAGACAGGAAATGAAAAACTGTTTTTT
j_call: TRBJ1-1; d_call: -; v_call: TRBV6-5; cdr3_length: 14; clone_size: medium-sized; cdr3_aa: CASSYSGEHTEAFF; cdr3_nt: TGTGCCAGCAGTTACTCAGGAGAACACACTGAAGCTTTCTTT
j_call: TRBJ1-1; d_call: -; v_call: TRBV27; cdr3_length: 15; clone_size: medium-sized; cdr3_aa: CASSALAPMNTEAFF; cdr3_nt: TGTGCCAGCAGTGCCCTCGCGCCTATGAACACTGAAGCTTTCTTT
j_call: TRBJ2-1; d_call: TRBD2; v_call: TRBV20-1; cdr3_length: 16; clone_size: -; cdr3_aa: CSAGTSGALSYNEQFF; cdr3_nt: TGCAGTGCAGGGACTAGCGGGGCACTCTCCTACAATGAGCAGTTCTTC
j_call: TRBJ1-2; d_call: -; v_call: TRBV12-3/TRBV12-4; cdr3_length: 14; clone_size: -; cdr3_aa: CASSLDGSYYGYTF; cdr3_nt: TGTGCCAGCAGTTTGGACGGAAGCTACTATGGCTACACCTTC
j_call: TRBJ2-7; d_call: -; v_call: TRBV6-1; cdr3_length: 11; clone_size: -; cdr3_aa: CASSSPYEQYF; cdr3_nt: TGTGCCAGCAGTTCCCCCTACGAGCAGTACTTC
j_call: TRBJ1-4; d_call: -; v_call: TRBV15; cdr3_length: 15; clone_size: many; cdr3_aa: CATSRDSGLGEKLFF; cdr3_nt: TGTGCCACCAGCAGAGATTCGGGCCTAGGGGAAAAACTGTTTTTT
j_call: TRBJ1-1; d_call: -; v_call: TRBV7-9; cdr3_length: 12; clone_size: -; cdr3_aa: CASSLLNTEAFF; cdr3_nt: TGTGCCAGCAGCCTCCTGAACACTGAAGCTTTCTTT
j_call: TRBJ1-2; d_call: -; v_call: TRBV27; cdr3_length: 15; clone_size: few; cdr3_aa: CASSVVDSSPYGYTF; cdr3_nt: TGTGCCAGCAGCGTAGTCGACAGCTCTCCCTATGGCTACACCTTC
j_call: TRBJ2-1; d_call: TRBD2; v_call: TRBV7-9; cdr3_length: 16; clone_size: few; cdr3_aa: CASSLLAGGSYNEQFF; cdr3_nt: TGTGCCAGCAGCCTACTAGCGGGAGGATCTTACAATGAGCAGTTCTTC
j_call: TRBJ2-5; d_call: -; v_call: TRBV6-5; cdr3_length: 14; clone_size: many; cdr3_aa: CASRPRGFGETQYF; cdr3_nt: TGTGCCAGCCGCCCAAGGGGCTTTGGTGAGACCCAGTACTTC
j_call: TRBJ2-3; d_call: -; v_call: TRBV30; cdr3_length: 14; clone_size: once; cdr3_aa: CAWTGGSRTDTQYF; cdr3_nt: TGTGCCTGGACAGGGGGGAGTCGCACAGATACGCAGTATTTT
j_call: TRBJ2-2; d_call: TRBD2; v_call: TRBV29-1; cdr3_length: 15; clone_size: medium-sized; cdr3_aa: CSVLAGGRGGGELFF; cdr3_nt: TGCAGCGTTCTGGCGGGAGGGCGAGGAGGGGGGGAGCTGTTTTTT
j_call: TRBJ2-2; d_call: -; v_call: TRBV29-1; cdr3_length: 14; clone_size: medium-sized; cdr3_aa: CSVEGSGSTGELFF; cdr3_nt: TGCAGCGTTGAAGGATCCGGGAGTACCGGGGAGCTGTTTTTT
j_call: TRBJ1-2; d_call: TRBD1; v_call: TRBV10-3; cdr3_length: 15; clone_size: medium-sized; cdr3_aa: CAISEEGGGLYGYTF; cdr3_nt: TGTGCCATCAGTGAAGAAGGGGGCGGGCTCTATGGCTACACCTTC
j_call: TRBJ2-3; d_call: TRBD2; v_call: TRBV19; cdr3_length: 15; clone_size: many; cdr3_aa: CASSMGLAGTDTQYF; cdr3_nt: TGTGCCAGTAGTATGGGACTAGCGGGAACAGATACGCAGTATTTT
j_call: TRBJ1-1; d_call: TRBD1; v_call: TRBV6-5; cdr3_length: 15; clone_size: -; cdr3_aa: CASRPTGERNTEAFF; cdr3_nt: TGTGCCAGCAGACCCACAGGGGAGAGGAACACTGAAGCTTTCTTT
j_call: TRBJ1-1; d_call: TRBD1; v_call: TRBV10-3; cdr3_length: 14; clone_size: medium-sized; cdr3_aa: CAISAGQLNTEAFF; cdr3_nt: TGTGCCATCAGTGCGGGACAGCTTAACACTGAAGCTTTCTTT
j_call: TRBJ1-2; d_call: -; v_call: TRBV12-3/TRBV12-4; cdr3_length: 12; clone_size: few; cdr3_aa: CASSNTGNDYTF; cdr3_nt: TGTGCCAGCAGTAACACAGGGAATGACTACACCTTC
j_call: TRBJ2-1; d_call: TRBD2; v_call: TRBV19; cdr3_length: 17; clone_size: many; cdr3_aa: CASSERLAATLYNEQFF; cdr3_nt: TGTGCCAGTAGTGAACGACTAGCGGCCACCCTTTACAATGAGCAGTTCTTC
j_call: TRBJ1-5; d_call: -; v_call: TRBV6-1; cdr3_length: 16; clone_size: -; cdr3_aa: CASSAQGWVIDQPQHF; cdr3_nt: TGTGCCAGCAGCGCTCAAGGGTGGGTTATTGATCAGCCCCAGCATTTT
j_call: TRBJ1-4; d_call: TRBD1; v_call: TRBV19; cdr3_length: 16; clone_size: many; cdr3_aa: CASSFGTGVPNEKLFF; cdr3_nt: TGTGCCAGTAGCTTCGGGACAGGGGTTCCTAATGAAAAACTGTTTTTT
j_call: TRBJ1-6; d_call: TRBD1; v_call: TRBV15; cdr3_length: 14; clone_size: many; cdr3_aa: CATSRITGEWALHF; cdr3_nt: TGTGCCACCAGCAGAATAACAGGGGAATGGGCCCTCCACTTT
j_call: TRBJ2-3; d_call: -; v_call: TRBV19; cdr3_length: 15; clone_size: many; cdr3_aa: CASNALLGGGDTQYF; cdr3_nt: TGTGCCAGTAACGCCCTCCTGGGGGGGGGCGATACGCAGTATTTT
j_call: TRBJ2-6; d_call: -; v_call: TRBV20-1; cdr3_length: 14; clone_size: few; cdr3_aa: CSAREGRLSSVLTF; cdr3_nt: TGCAGTGCTAGGGAAGGGAGGTTAAGTAGCGTCCTGACTTTC
j_call: TRBJ1-1; d_call: TRBD1; v_call: TRBV14; cdr3_length: 15; clone_size: -; cdr3_aa: CASSPWTGMNTEAFF; cdr3_nt: TGTGCCAGCAGCCCGTGGACAGGTATGAACACTGAAGCTTTCTTT
j_call: TRBJ2-7; d_call: -; v_call: TRBV6-1; cdr3_length: 14; clone_size: few; cdr3_aa: CASDRPSSIYEQYF; cdr3_nt: TGTGCCAGCGATAGACCTTCCTCAATTTACGAGCAGTACTTC
j_call: TRBJ2-7; d_call: TRBD1; v_call: TRBV19; cdr3_length: 14; clone_size: -; cdr3_aa: CASTSTGTNYEQYF; cdr3_nt: TGTGCCAGTACCTCGACAGGGACCAACTACGAGCAGTACTTC
j_call: TRBJ2-1; d_call: TRBD2; v_call: TRBV11-1; cdr3_length: 16; clone_size: few; cdr3_aa: CASSLGTSGRNNEQFF; cdr3_nt: TGTGCCAGCAGCTTGGGGACTAGCGGGAGAAATAATGAGCAGTTCTTC
j_call: TRBJ2-7; d_call: -; v_call: TRBV28; cdr3_length: 17; clone_size: few; cdr3_aa: CASSLLGEGVVEYEQYF; cdr3_nt: TGTGCCAGCAGTTTATTAGGAGAAGGGGTCGTCGAGTACGAGCAGTACTTC
j_call: TRBJ2-2; d_call: -; v_call: TRBV24-1; cdr3_length: 13; clone_size: few; cdr3_aa: CATSDYQTGELFF; cdr3_nt: TGTGCCACCAGTGATTATCAGACCGGGGAGCTGTTTTTT